Reported below is one T cell receptor beta chain. This entry comes from a study of blood T cell repertoires in COVID-19. Germline values: CDR1 SNHLY, CDR2 FYNNEI. With 2 bases clipped from V and 4 bases from J, the junction kept 4 bases outside the gene matches. This CDR3 is built from 16 residues. Libraries were prepared by immunoSEQ multiplex PCR; TCRdb keeps only in-frame clonotypes and omits some of them. The repertoire consists of about 25,000 clones, with roughly nine tenths occurring once and the leading ten covering about 5.5%. This receptor was identified in a man aged 45 to 65 with active COVID-19. The specimen was peripheral blood. This chain connects TRBV2 to TRBJ2-4; 11 positions match TRBD1. The CDR3 spells CASSEPGQGVKNIQYF. The CDR3 region has the DNA TGTGCCAGCAGTGAACCGGGACAGGGGGTAAAAAACATTCAGTACTTC.